This passage covers 21 T cell receptor beta chains from one sample sequenced in a study of shared T cell receptors in the human thymus. Generated by immunoSEQ multiplex PCR, the TCRdb table keeps only in-frame clones and is missing some. Found here are hundreds of thousands of clones, around 87% of them singletons; the top ten hold 0.0085% to 0.012%. The same data also contributed to another study, on human thymus T cells.

Sample: thymocytes. These receptor sequences come from a boy less than two years old with a congenital heart defect.

The chain employs TRBV27 and TRBJ2-4; D uncertain. V lost 1 base and J 3 bases, leaving 10 bases between the germline ends. This CDR3 has 15 amino acids. The germline gives CDR1 MNHEY, CDR2 SMNVEV (reference sequence). DNA of the CDR3: TGTGCCAGCAGTTTATTGGAGTCTGGCAAAAACATTCAGTACTTC. Translation gives CASSLLESGKNIQYF.

The rearrangement links TRBV14 to TRBJ2-2, with D possibly matching TRBD1 (6 bases). V lost 8 bases and J lost 5, with 15 bases in between. The germline gives CDR1 SGHDN, CDR2 FVKESK. The CDR3 covers 14 residues. DNA of the CDR3: TGTGCCAGCGCCGGACAAAGGGGGACCGGGGAGCTGTTTTTT. This encodes CASAGQRGTGELFF.

This chain connects TRBV5-1 to TRBJ2-2, with unresolved D. Trimming took off 0 bases at V and 0 bases at J, with 9 bases between the two ends. This CDR3 contains 16 residues. CDR1 is SGHRS and CDR2 is YFSETQ in the germline V gene. The CDR3 DNA sequence: TGCGCCAGCAGCTTGGAAGGCGGATCGAACACCGGGGAGCTGTTTTTT. This encodes CASSLEGGSNTGELFF.

This sequence joins TRBV5-1 and TRBJ2-1; 10 nucleotides line up with TRBD2. CDR1 is SGHRS and CDR2 is YFSETQ in the germline V gene. The CDR3 loop spans 16 amino acids. Unmatched junction bases numbered 9, after V lost 4 bases and J lost 5 bases. CDR3: CASSIGLADENNEQFF. In nucleotides, the CDR3 is TGCGCCAGCAGCATAGGACTAGCGGACGAGAACAATGAGCAGTTCTTC. Variable domain in full (rest from reference TRBV5-1 and TRBJ2-1): KAGVTQTPRYLIKTRGQQVTLSCSPISGHRSVSWYQQTPGQGLQFLFEYFSETQRNKGNFPGRFSGRQFSNSRSEMNVSTLELGDSALYLCASSIGLADENNEQFFGPGTRLTVL.

The chain uses TRBV5-6 and TRBJ2-3, with D possibly being TRBD1 (5 bases). The CDR3 runs 14 residues. Germline assignment: CDR1 SGHDT and CDR2 YYEEEE. Trimming shortened V by 0 bases and J by 4 bases, and 9 bases separated the two germline ends. The CDR3 nucleotides read TGTGCCAGCAGCTTGGATCAGGGCCCAGATACGCAGTATTTT. This encodes CASSLDQGPDTQYF.

This chain uses TRBV27 with TRBJ2-7; D perhaps matches TRBD1 (6 bases). There are 15 residues in the CDR3. V dropped 5 bases and J dropped 4 bases, with 18 bases sitting between them. CDR1 MNHEY and CDR2 SMNVEV come from the germline V gene (reference sequence). The CDR3 region has the DNA TGTGCCAGCAGTCCTCGCAGGGGTGACCCGTACGAGCAGTACTTC. Protein product: CASSPRRGDPYEQYF.

This chain uses TRBV5-6 with TRBJ1-3; tentative D call: TRBD1 (5 bases). Germline V gene sequence: CDR1 SGHDT, CDR2 YYEEEE. The CDR3 has 17 residues. V was trimmed by 4 bases and J by 2 bases, leaving 19 bases between them. The CDR3, as DNA: TGTGCCAGCAGCCGGGTGTCAGGACGACAGCCTGGAAACACCATATATTTT. It codes for CASSRVSGRQPGNTIYF.

This clone was observed a few times. V gene TRBV28 combines with J gene TRBJ2-1, with TRBD1 as a possible D gene (5 bases). Germline V lookup: CDR1 MDHEN, CDR2 SYDVKM. V was trimmed by 3 bases and J by 0 bases, leaving 15 bases between them. The CDR3 is 17 residues long. The CDR3 sequence: CASSFRNHRSSYNEQFF. The CDR3 DNA sequence: TGTGCCAGCAGTTTTAGAAATCACAGGTCCTCCTACAATGAGCAGTTCTTC.

This chain connects TRBV14 to TRBJ2-2; weak D call: TRBD2 (5 bases). Between the trimmed V and J ends, which lost 0 bases and 1 base, there was a span of 12 bases. The CDR3 loop spans 17 amino acids. Germline CDR1 reads SGHDN; CDR2 reads FVKESK. The CDR3 protein is CASSQEGSGKNTGELFF. The CDR3, as DNA: TGTGCCAGCAGCCAAGAGGGTTCGGGGAAGAACACCGGGGAGCTGTTTTTT. Looking up the rest from reference TRBV14 and TRBJ2-2 gives the full variable domain: EAGVTQFPSHSVIEKGQTVTLRCDPISGHDNLYWYRRVMGKEIKFLLHFVKESKQDESGMPNNRFLAERTGGTYSTLKVQPAELEDSGVYFCASSQEGSGKNTGELFFGEGSRLTVL.

A remark on this clone: One end of the junction does not line up with germline, which may come from a read error. V usage is TRBV10-2 and J usage is TRBJ1-2; possibly TRBD1 for D (6 bases). Germline assignment: CDR1 WSHSY and CDR2 SAAADI. This CDR3 is built from 14 residues. This CDR3 reads CASSETRGSLLPRF. DNA for the CDR3: TGCGCCAGCAGTGAGACCAGGGGCTCCCTTCTTCCCCGTTTC.

This chain joins TRBV29-1 and TRBJ1-1, with 7 nucleotides matching TRBD1. Trimming removed 2 bases from V and 1 base from J; junction bases left unmatched: 4. Germline loops: CDR1 SQVTM, CDR2 ANQGSEA. This CDR3 has 14 amino acids. The CDR3 DNA follows: TGCAGCGTTGAATGCCGGACAGGGAACACTGAAGCTTTCTTT. This gives the protein CSVECRTGNTEAFF.

V gene TRBV14 combines with J gene TRBJ1-1; D is undetermined. CDR3 length equals 14 residues. The germline gives CDR1 SGHDN, CDR2 FVKESK. V was shortened by 4 bases and J by 1 base, with 10 bases between the two germline ends. This CDR3 reads CASSPETQNTEAFF. The CDR3 DNA sequence: TGTGCCAGCAGCCCCGAGACACAGAACACTGAAGCTTTCTTT.

The chain employs TRBV6-5 and TRBJ1-4; 7 bases map to TRBD1. J gave up 6 bases and V 5 bases, and 9 bases lay outside the gene matches. Germline CDR1 and CDR2: MNHEY and SVGAGI. The CDR3 is 15 residues long. The CDR3 coding sequence is TGTGCCAGCAGTGGATTACAGGGGCGGGATGAAAAACTGTTTTTT. This translates into CASSGLQGRDEKLFF.

The V gene is TRBV2, the J gene TRBJ1-2; 9 bases map to TRBD1. After removal of 10 bases from V and 3 bases from J, the junction contained 12 bases not matched to a gene. The CDR3 is 15 amino acids. Germline lookup yields CDR1 SNHLY and CDR2 FYNNEI. CDR3 in DNA: TGTGCCACCTCAAACGAGGGACAGGGAGACTATGGCTACACCTTC. Encoded protein: CATSNEGQGDYGYTF.

This chain connects TRBV27 to TRBJ1-3; 9 bases agree with TRBD1. The germline V gene has CDR1 MNHEY and CDR2 SMNVEV (reference sequence). This CDR3 contains 17 residues. Losses at the gene ends were 6 bases for V and 7 bases for J; bases not matched to a gene: 16. The CDR3 loop reads CASSPIPGQGLGNTIYF. The CDR3 DNA reads as TGTGCCAGCAGCCCCATTCCGGGACAGGGCCTGGGGAACACCATATATTTT.

The CDR3 DNA reads TGCGCCAGCAGGCCCGACAGGGGGAACACTGAAGCTTTCTTT. This codes for CASRPDRGNTEAFF. The chain is built from TRBV5-1 and TRBJ1-1; 8 nucleotides match TRBD1. V shed 5 bases, J shed 1 base, and the junction held 4 bases outside the gene matches. The CDR3 loop spans 14 amino acids. Germline V gene data show CDR1 as SGHRS and CDR2 as YFSETQ.

This clone came up once. The genes are TRBV11-2 and TRBJ2-7; 7 bases fit TRBD1. The CDR3 loop spans 17 amino acids. Trimming cost V 3 bases and J 5 bases; bases outside gene matches: 16. CDR1 is SGHAT and CDR2 is FQNNGV in the germline V gene. The CDR3 sequence: CASSFYDRADWGNEQYF. CDR3 DNA sequence: TGTGCCAGCAGCTTCTACGACAGGGCCGATTGGGGTAACGAGCAGTACTTC.

V usage is TRBV27 and J usage is TRBJ1-5, with 11 bases lining up with TRBD1. J lost 6 bases, V lost 5 bases, and 9 bases had no gene match. The germline gives CDR1 MNHEY, CDR2 SMNVEV (reference sequence). The CDR3 has 16 residues. The CDR3 sequence: CASSPRDRGESQPQHF. In nucleotides, the CDR3 is TGTGCCAGCAGTCCACGGGACAGGGGGGAGAGTCAGCCCCAGCATTTT.

The CDR3 nucleotides are TGTGCCAGCAGTGAACGTAGGACAGCCCTACCCAAGAACACCGGGGAGCTGTTTTTT. This gives the protein CASSERRTALPKNTGELFF. The chain carries TRBV6-1 and TRBJ2-2, with D possibly matching TRBD1 (6 bases). The length of the CDR3 is 19 residues. Germline CDR1 is MNHNS and CDR2 is SASEGT. V gave up 2 bases and J gave up 1 base, with 20 bases separating them.

This clone was detected a few times. CDR3 amino acids: CASSLGGPSYNEQFF. The CDR3 DNA is TGTGCCAGCAGCTTGGGCGGGCCTTCCTACAATGAGCAGTTCTTC. This sequence joins TRBV5-4 and TRBJ2-1; perhaps TRBD2 as D (5 bases). Trimming pared 0 bases from V and 1 base from J, leaving 8 bases between. The CDR3 extends over 15 amino acids. The germline V gene has CDR1 SGHNT and CDR2 YYREEE (reference sequence).

The chain couples TRBV27 to TRBJ1-5; D perhaps matches TRBD1 (6 bases). Deletions cut 6 bases from V and 2 bases from J, with 11 bases between. Germline CDR1 MNHEY, CDR2 SMNVEV (reference sequence). This CDR3 has 14 residues. CDR3 sequence reads: CASRAQGCNQPQHF. CDR3 coding DNA: TGTGCCAGCAGGGCACAGGGTTGCAATCAGCCCCAGCATTTT.